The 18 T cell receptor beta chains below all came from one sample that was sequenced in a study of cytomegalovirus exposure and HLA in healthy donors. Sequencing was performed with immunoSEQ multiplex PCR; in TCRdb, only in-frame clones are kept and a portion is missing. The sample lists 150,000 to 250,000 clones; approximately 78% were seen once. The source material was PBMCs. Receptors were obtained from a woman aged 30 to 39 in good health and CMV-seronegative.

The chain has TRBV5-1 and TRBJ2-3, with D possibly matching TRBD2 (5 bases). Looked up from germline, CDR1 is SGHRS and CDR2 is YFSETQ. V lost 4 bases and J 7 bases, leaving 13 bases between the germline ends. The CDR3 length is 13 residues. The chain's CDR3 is CASSAGSHYTQYF. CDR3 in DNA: TGCGCCAGCAGCGCGGGCAGCCATTATACGCAGTATTTT.

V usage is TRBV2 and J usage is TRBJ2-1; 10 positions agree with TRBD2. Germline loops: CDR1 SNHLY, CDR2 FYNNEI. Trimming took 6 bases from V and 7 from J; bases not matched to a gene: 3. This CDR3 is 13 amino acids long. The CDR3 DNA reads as TGTGCCAGCAGGGCTAGCGGGGGAAATGAGCAGTTCTTC. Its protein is CASRASGGNEQFF.

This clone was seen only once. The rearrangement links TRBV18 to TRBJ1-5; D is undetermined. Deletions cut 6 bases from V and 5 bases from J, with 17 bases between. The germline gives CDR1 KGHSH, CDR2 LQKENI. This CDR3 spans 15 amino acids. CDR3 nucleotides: TGTGCCAGCTCGCGACTCGGGGTAGGGCATCAGCCCCAGCATTTT. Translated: CASSRLGVGHQPQHF. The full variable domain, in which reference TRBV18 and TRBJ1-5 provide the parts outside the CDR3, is NAGVMQNPRHLVRRRGQEARLRCSPMKGHSHVYWYRQLPEEGLKFMVYLQKENIIDESGMPKERFSAEFPKEGPSILRIQQVVRGDSAAYFCASSRLGVGHQPQHFGDGTRLSIL.

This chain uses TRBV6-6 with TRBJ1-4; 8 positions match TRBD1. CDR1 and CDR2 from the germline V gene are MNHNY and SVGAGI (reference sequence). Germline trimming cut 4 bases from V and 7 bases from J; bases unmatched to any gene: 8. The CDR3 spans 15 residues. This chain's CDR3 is CASSSRTGPFEKLFF. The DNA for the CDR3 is TGTGCCAGCAGTTCCCGGACAGGGCCGTTTGAAAAACTGTTTTTT.

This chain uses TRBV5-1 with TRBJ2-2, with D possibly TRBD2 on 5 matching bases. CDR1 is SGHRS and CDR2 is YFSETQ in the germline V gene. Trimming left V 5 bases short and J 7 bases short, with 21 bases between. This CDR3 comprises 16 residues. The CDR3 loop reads CASSASPAGVGGELFF. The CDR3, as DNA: TGCGCCAGCAGTGCTAGCCCAGCCGGGGTTGGCGGGGAGCTGTTTTTT. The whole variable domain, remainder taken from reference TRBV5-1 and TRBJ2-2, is KAGVTQTPRYLIKTRGQQVTLSCSPISGHRSVSWYQQTPGQGLQFLFEYFSETQRNKGNFPGRFSGRQFSNSRSEMNVSTLELGDSALYLCASSASPAGVGGELFFGEGSRLTVL.

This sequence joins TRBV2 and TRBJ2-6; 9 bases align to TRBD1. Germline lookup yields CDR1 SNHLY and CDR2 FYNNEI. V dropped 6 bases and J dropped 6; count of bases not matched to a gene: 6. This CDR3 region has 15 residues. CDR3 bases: TGTGCCAGCAGCCAACAGGGGGCGCTGGCCAACGTCCTGACTTTC. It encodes CASSQQGALANVLTF.

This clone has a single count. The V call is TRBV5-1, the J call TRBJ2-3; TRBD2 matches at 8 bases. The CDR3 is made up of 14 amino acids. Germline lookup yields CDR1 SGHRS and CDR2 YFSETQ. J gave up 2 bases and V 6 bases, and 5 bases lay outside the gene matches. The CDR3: CASKGGGYTDTQYF. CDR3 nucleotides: TGCGCCAGCAAGGGCGGGGGGTACACAGATACGCAGTATTTT.

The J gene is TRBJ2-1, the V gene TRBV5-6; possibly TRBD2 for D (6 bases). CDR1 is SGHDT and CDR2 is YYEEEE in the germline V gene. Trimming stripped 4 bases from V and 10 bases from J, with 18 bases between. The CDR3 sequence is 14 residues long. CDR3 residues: CASSPGLSSSEQFF. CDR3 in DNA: TGTGCCAGCAGCCCGGGACTCTCCTCGAGCGAGCAGTTCTTC.

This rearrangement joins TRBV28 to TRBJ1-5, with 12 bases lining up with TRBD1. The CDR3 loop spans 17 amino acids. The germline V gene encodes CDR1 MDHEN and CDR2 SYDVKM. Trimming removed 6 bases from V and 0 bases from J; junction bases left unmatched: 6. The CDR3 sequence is CASRDGDRGLSNQPQHF. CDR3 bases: TGTGCCAGCAGAGATGGGGACAGGGGGCTTAGCAATCAGCCCCAGCATTTT.

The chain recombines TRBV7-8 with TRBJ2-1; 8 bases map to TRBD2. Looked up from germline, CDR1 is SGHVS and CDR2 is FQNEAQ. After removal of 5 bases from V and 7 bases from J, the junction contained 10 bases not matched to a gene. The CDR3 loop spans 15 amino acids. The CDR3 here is CASSGSGTARNEQFF. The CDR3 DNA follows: TGTGCCAGCAGCGGTAGCGGGACCGCGAGGAATGAGCAGTTCTTC.

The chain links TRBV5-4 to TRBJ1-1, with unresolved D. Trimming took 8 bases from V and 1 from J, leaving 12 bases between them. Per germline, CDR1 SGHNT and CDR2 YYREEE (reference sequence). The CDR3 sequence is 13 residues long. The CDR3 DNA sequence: TGTGCCAGTAAGGCCAGGTCGAACACTGAAGCTTTCTTT. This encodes CASKARSNTEAFF.

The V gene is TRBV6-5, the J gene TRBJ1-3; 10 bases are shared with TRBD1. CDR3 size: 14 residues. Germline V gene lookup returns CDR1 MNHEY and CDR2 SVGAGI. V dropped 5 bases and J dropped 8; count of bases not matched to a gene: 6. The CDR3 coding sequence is TGTGCCAGCAGTCCGGGACAGGGGTCGTACACCATATATTTT. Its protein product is CASSPGQGSYTIYF.

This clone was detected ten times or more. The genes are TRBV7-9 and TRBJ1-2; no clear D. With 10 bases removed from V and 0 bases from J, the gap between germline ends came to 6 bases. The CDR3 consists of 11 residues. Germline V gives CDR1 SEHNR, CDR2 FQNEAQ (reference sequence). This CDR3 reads CAITANYGYTF. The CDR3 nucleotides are TGTGCCATAACAGCTAACTATGGCTACACCTTC.

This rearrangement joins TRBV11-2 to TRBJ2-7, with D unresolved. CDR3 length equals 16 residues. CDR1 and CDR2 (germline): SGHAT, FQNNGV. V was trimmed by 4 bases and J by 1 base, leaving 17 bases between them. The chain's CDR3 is CASSSEPLTDSYEQYF. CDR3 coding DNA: TGTGCCAGCAGCTCGGAGCCACTGACGGATTCCTACGAGCAGTACTTC.

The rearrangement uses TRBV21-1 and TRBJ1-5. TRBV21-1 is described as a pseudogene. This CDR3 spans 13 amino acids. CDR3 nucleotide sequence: TGTGCCAGCAACCCGGGAGGTCTACAGCCCCAGCATTTT. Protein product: CASNPGGLQPQHF.

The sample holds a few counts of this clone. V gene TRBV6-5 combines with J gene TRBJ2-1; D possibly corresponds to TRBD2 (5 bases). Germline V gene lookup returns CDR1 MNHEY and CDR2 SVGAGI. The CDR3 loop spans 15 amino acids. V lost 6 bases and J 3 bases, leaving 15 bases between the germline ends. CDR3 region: CASSPRGTLYNEQFF. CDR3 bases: TGTGCCAGCAGCCCCCGGGGAACGCTCTACAATGAGCAGTTCTTC.

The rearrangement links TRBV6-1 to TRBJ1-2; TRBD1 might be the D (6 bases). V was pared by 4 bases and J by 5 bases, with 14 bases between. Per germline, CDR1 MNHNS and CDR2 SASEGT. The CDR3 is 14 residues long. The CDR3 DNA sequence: TGTGCCAGCAGTGCCCTACAGGGAAAGTATGGCTACACCTTC. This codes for CASSALQGKYGYTF.

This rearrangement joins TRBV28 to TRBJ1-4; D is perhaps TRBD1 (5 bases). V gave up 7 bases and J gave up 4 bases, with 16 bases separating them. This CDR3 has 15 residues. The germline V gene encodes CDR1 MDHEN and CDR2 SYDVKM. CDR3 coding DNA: TGTGCCAGCAATCGTCAAGGGGTGAATAATGAAAAACTGTTTTTT. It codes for CASNRQGVNNEKLFF.